This T cell receptor beta chain is drawn from a study of T-cell memory formation after mild COVID-19. Overall study findings and caveats: Cross-reactive memory seemingly joined, as some responding clones were found in pre-infection memory.

On this clonotype: Its antigen remains unknown.

Using constant-segment primers, 5'RACE produced TCR alpha and TCR beta cDNA libraries carrying sample barcodes and UMIs. Via MiXCR, TCRdb re-called the 5' RACE reads, giving one row per CDR3 protein. The repertoire holds a few hundred thousand distinct CDR3 sequences, with around 27% as singletons. This receptor was identified in an adult woman who had mild COVID-19 (a few samples of this study predate the infection). Cell type and time point are not known. The material sequenced was PBMCs or a T cell subset sorted from them (not recorded which).

CDR3 protein: CATSRAPPLNTEAFF. The CDR3 region has the DNA TGTGCCACCAGCAGGGCGCCGCCCCTGAACACTGAAGCTTTCTTT. This chain uses TRBV15 with TRBJ1-1; D unresolved. Germline CDR1 LNHNV, CDR2 YYDKDF (reference sequence). Deletions cut 3 bases from V and 0 bases from J, with 11 bases between. The CDR3 has 15 amino acids.